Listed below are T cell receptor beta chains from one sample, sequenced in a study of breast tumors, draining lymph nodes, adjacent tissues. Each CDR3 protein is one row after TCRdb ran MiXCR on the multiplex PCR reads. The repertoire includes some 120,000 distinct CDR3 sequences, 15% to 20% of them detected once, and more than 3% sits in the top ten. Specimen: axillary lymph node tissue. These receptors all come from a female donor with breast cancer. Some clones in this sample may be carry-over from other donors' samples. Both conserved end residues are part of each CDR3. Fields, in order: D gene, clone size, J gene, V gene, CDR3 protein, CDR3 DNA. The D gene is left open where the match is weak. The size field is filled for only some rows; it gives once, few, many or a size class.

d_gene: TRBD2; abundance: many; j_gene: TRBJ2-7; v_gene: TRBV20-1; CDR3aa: CSARTSGNSYEQYF; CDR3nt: TGCAGTGCTCGGACTAGCGGGAACTCCTACGAGCAGTACTTC
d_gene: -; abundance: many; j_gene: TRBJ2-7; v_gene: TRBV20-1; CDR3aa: CSARGPAGSYEQYF; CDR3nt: TGCAGTGCACGGGGGCCCGCCGGCTCCTACGAGCAGTACTTC
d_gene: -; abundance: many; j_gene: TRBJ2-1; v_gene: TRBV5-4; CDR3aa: CASSSRYNEQFF; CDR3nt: TGTGCCAGCAGCTCCCGATACAATGAGCAGTTCTTC
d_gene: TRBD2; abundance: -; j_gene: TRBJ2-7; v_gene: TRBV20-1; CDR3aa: CSATAPFQLAGTYEQYF; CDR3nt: TGCAGTGCCACCGCACCTTTCCAACTAGCGGGGACCTACGAGCAGTACTTC
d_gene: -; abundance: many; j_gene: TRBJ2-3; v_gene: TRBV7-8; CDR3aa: CASSRTEPDTQYF; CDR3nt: TGTGCCAGCAGTCGGACGGAGCCAGATACGCAGTATTTT
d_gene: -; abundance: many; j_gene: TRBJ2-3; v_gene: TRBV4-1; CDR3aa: CASSQVGRGADTQYF; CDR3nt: TGCGCCAGCAGCCAAGTGGGACGGGGAGCAGATACGCAGTATTTT
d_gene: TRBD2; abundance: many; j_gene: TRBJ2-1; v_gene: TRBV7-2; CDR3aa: CASSSRAGAYNEQFF; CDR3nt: TGTGCCAGCAGTTCTCGGGCGGGGGCCTACAATGAGCAGTTCTTC
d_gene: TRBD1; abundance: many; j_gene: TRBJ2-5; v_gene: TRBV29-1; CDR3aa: CSVEGTASEETQYF; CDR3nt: TGCAGCGTTGAGGGGACAGCCTCCGAAGAGACCCAGTACTTC
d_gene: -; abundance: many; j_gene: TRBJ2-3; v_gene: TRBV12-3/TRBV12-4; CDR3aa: CASRRRLEYSTDTQYF; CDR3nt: TGTGCCAGCAGACGTCGACTCGAATATAGCACAGATACGCAGTATTTT
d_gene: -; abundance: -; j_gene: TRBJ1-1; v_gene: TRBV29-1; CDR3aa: CSVVRGGTTEAFF; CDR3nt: TGCAGCGTTGTTCGGGGGGGTACCACTGAAGCTTTCTTT
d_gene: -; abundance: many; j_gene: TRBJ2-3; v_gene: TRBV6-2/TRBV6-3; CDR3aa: CASSYARVRGPDTQYF; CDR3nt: TGTGCCAGCAGTTACGCCAGGGTCCGGGGGCCAGATACGCAGTATTTT
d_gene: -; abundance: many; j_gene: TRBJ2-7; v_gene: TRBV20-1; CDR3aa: CSASNVRARDEQYF; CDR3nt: TGCAGTGCTAGTAACGTCAGGGCGAGGGACGAGCAGTACTTC
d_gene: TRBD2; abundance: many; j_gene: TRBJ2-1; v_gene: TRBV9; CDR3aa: CASSVDLRLAGGNEQFF; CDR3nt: TGTGCCAGCAGCGTAGATTTGCGGCTAGCGGGAGGTAATGAGCAGTTCTTC
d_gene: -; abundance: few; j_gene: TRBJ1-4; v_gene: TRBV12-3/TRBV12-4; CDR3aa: CASTLTKGGNEKLFF; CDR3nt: TGTGCCAGCACCTTAACCAAGGGTGGTAATGAAAAACTGTTTTTT
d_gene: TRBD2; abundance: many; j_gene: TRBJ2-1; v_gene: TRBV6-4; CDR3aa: CASSIGTSAYNEQFF; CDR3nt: TGTGCCAGCAGTATAGGGACTAGTGCCTACAATGAGCAGTTCTTC
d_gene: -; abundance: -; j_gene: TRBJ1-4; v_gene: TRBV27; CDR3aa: CASSPRANEKLFF; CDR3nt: TGTGCCAGCAGTCCCCGCGCTAATGAAAAACTGTTTTTT
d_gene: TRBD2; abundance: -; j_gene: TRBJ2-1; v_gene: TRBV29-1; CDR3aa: CSGKGLAGFYNEQLF; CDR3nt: TGCAGCGGGAAAGGACTAGCGGGTTTCTACAATGAGCAGCTCTTC
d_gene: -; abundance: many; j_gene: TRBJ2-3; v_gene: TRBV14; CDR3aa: CASSQSKTGPLGDTQYF; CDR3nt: TGTGCCAGCAGCCAATCGAAGACGGGCCCGCTCGGAGATACGCAGTATTTT
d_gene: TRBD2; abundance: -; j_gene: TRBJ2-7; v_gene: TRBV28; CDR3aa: CASSLAGGAYEQYF; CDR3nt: TGTGCCAGCAGTTTAGCGGGAGGAGCGTACGAGCAGTACTTC
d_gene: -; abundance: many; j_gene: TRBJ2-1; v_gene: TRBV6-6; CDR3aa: CASRFQGYNEQFF; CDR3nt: TGTGCCAGCCGATTTCAGGGCTACAATGAGCAGTTCTTC
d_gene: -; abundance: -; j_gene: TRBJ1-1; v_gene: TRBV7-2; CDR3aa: CASSAGRNTEAFF; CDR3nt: TGTGCCAGCAGCGCGGGAAGGAACACTGAGGCTTTCTTT
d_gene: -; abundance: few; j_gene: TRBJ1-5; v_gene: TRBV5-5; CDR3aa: CASSLAGNSNQPQHF; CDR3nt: TGTGCCAGCAGCTTGGCGGGGAATAGCAATCAGCCCCAGCATTTT
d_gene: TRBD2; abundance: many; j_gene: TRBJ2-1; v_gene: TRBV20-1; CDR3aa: CSAIAGYNEQFF; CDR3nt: TGCAGTGCTATAGCGGGATACAATGAGCAGTTCTTC
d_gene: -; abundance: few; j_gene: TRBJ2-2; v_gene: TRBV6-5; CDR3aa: CASSYYENTGELFF; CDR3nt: TGTGCCAGCAGTTACTATGAAAATACCGGGGAGCTGTTTTTT
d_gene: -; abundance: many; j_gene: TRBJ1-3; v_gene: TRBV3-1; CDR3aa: CASSQAGNTIYF; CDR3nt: TGTGCCAGCAGCCAAGCTGGGAACACCATATATTTT
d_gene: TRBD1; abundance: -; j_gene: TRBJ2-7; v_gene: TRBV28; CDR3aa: CASSRDRAREQYF; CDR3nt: TGTGCCAGCAGTCGAGACAGGGCGCGCGAGCAGTACTTC
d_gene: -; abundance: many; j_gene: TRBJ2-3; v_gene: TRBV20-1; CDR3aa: CSARGVRGDTQYF; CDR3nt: TGCAGTGCTAGGGGGGTTCGAGGAGATACGCAGTATTTT
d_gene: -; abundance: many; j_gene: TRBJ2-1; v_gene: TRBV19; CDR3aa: CASSTLSGEIEQFF; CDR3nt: TGTGCCAGTAGTACTTTATCAGGGGAGATTGAGCAGTTCTTC
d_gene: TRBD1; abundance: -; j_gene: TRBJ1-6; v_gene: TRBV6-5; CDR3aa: CASRATGVSTYNSPLHF; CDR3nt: TGTGCCAGCAGGGCCACAGGGGTCAGCACCTATAATTCACCCCTCCACTTT
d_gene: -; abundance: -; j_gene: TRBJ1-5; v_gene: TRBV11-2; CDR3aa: CASSQRTTGSNQPQHF; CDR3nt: TGTGCCAGCAGCCAGAGGACAACAGGGAGCAATCAGCCCCAGCATTTT
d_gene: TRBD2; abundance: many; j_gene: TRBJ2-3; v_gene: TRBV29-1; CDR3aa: CSVEGGGWDTQYF; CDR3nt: TGCAGCGTTGAAGGCGGGGGGTGGGATACGCAGTATTTT
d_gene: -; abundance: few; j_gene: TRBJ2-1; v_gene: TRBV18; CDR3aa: CASSPRQDNEQFF; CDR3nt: TGTGCCAGCTCACCAAGGCAGGACAATGAGCAGTTCTTC
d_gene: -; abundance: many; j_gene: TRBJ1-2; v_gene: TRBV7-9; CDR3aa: CASSLGTVLGYTF; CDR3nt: TGTGCCAGCAGCTTGGGGACGGTTCTTGGCTACACCTTC
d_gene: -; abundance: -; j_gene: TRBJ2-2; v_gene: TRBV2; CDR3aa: CASRPRQGGGELFF; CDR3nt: TGTGCCAGCAGGCCCAGACAGGGAGGGGGGGAGCTGTTTTTT
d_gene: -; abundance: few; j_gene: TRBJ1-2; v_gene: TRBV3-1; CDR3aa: CASSPDTGRHGYTF; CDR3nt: TGTGCCAGCAGCCCTGATACGGGACGGCATGGCTACACCTTC
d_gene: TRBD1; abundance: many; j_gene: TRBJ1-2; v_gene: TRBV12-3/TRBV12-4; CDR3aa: CASTPTGGGGYTF; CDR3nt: TGTGCCAGCACTCCAACAGGGGGTGGGGGCTACACCTTC
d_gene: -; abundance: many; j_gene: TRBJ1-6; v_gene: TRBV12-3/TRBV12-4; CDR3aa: CASSLGALSPLHF; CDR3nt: TGTGCCAGCAGTTTAGGGGCGCTTTCACCCCTCCACTTT
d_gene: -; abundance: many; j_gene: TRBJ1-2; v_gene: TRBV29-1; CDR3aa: CSVVTGGYTF; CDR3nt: TGCAGCGTCGTGACTGGGGGCTACACCTTC
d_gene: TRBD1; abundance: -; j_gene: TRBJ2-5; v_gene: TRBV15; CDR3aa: CATCKLTGGSQETQYF; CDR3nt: TGCGCCACCTGCAAATTGACAGGGGGCTCCCAAGAGACCCAGTACTTC
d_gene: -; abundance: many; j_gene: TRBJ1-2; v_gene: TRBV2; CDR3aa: CASSADFSNYGYTF; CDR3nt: TGTGCCAGCAGTGCGGACTTTTCTAACTATGGCTACACCTTC
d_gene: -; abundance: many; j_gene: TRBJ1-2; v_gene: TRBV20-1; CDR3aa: CSARDGTPYGYTF; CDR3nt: TGCAGTGCGAGGGACGGGACGCCATATGGCTACACCTTC
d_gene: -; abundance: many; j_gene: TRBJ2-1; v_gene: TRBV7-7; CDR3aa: CASSTLVGGEQFF; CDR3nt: TGTGCTAGCAGCACCTTAGTAGGGGGTGAGCAGTTCTTC
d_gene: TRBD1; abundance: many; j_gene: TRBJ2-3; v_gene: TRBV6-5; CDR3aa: CASRINRGNTQYF; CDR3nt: TGTGCCAGCAGGATAAACAGGGGGAATACGCAGTATTTT
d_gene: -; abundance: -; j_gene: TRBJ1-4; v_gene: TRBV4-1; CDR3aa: CAGSQDPRGRTNEKLFF; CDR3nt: TGCGCCGGCAGCCAAGATCCAAGGGGGAGGACTAATGAAAAACTGTTTTTT
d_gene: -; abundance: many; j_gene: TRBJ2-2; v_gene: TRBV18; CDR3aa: CASSPRTDTGELFF; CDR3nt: TGTGCCAGCTCACCGCGGACAGACACCGGGGAGCTGTTTTTT
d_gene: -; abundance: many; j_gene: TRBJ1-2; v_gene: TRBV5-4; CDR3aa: CASSPEHRTNYGYTF; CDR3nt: TGTGCCAGCAGCCCGGAACATAGAACTAACTATGGCTACACCTTC
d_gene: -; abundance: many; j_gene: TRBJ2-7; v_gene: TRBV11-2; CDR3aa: CASSLIRGSSYEQYF; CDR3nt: TGTGCCAGCAGCTTAATTCGGGGCAGCTCCTACGAGCAGTACTTC
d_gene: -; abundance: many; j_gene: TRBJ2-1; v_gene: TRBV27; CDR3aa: CASSLPEQFF; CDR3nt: TGTGCCAGCAGTTTACCTGAGCAGTTCTTC
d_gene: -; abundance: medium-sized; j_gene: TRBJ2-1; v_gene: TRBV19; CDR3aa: CASSIVGQSSYNEQFF; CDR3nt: TGTGCCAGTAGTATAGTCGGACAGAGCTCCTACAATGAGCAGTTCTTC